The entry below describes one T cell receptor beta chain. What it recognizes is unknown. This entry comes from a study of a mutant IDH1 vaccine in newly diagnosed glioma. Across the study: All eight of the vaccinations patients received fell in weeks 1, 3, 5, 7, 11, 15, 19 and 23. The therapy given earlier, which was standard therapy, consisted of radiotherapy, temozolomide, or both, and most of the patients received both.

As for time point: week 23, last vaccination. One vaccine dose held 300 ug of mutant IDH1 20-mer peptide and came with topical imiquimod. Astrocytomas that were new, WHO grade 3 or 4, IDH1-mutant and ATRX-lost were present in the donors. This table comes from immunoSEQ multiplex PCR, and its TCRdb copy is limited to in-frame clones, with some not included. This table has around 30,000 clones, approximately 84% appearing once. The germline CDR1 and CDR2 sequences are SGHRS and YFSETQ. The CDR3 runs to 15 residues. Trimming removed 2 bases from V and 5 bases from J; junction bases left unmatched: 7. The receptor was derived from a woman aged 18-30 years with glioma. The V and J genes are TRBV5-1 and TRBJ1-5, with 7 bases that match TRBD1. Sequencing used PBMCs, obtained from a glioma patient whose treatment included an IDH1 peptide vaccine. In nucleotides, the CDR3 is TGCGCCAGCAGCTTAGGGACAGCGATGGATCAGCCCCAGCATTTT. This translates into CASSLGTAMDQPQHF.